The 31 T cell receptor beta chains presented below share a single source sample, sequenced in a study of shared clonotypes between healthy human individuals. Method: immunoSEQ multiplex PCR; TCRdb's copy keeps in-frame clones and lacks some. This sample carries over a million clones, about 84% of them seen once, and the ten largest clones take roughly 0.57%. Sequenced input: memory CD4+ T cells from PBMCs. Subset noted: CD45RA-negative fraction. Receptor source: a man younger than 35 in good health. Some clones in this sample may be carry-over from other donors' samples.

V gene TRBV4-1 combines with J gene TRBJ2-7, with D possibly TRBD1 on 6 matching bases. The CDR3 covers 17 residues. V was clipped by 3 bases and J by 0 bases, with 18 bases between them. Germline-derived CDR1 and CDR2 are MGHRA and YSYEKL. Here the CDR3 reads CASSHPWKQGFSYEQYF. CDR3 bases: TGCGCCAGCAGCCACCCCTGGAAACAGGGTTTCTCCTACGAGCAGTACTTC.

The chain is built from TRBV28 and TRBJ1-2; 7 bases line up with TRBD1. The germline V gene encodes CDR1 MDHEN and CDR2 SYDVKM. The CDR3 covers 15 residues. V lost 2 bases and J lost 6; bases outside the gene matches: 9. CDR3 bases: TGTGCCAGCAGTTTACCCCCCTCGACAGGGAATGGCTACACCTTC. As protein: CASSLPPSTGNGYTF.

The chain employs TRBV7-3 and TRBJ1-5; D is uncertain. The CDR3 has 12 residues. Looked up from germline, CDR1 is SGHTA and CDR2 is FQGTGA. Trimming cost V 6 bases and J 7 bases, with 10 bases left between them. CDR3 DNA sequence: TGTGCCAGCAGAGCGACGTCGCAGCCCCAGCATTTT. It encodes CASRATSQPQHF.

The rearrangement joins TRBV6-5 to TRBJ2-1, with D perhaps TRBD2 (6 bases). The V and J ends lost 7 bases and 4 bases respectively, with 17 bases between them. This CDR3 is built from 15 residues. Germline values: CDR1 MNHEY, CDR2 SVGAGI. DNA for the CDR3: TGTGCCAGCACCCCGCGCGGGGTCGCGTACAATGAGCAGTTCTTC. Residues: CASTPRGVAYNEQFF.

The table lists this clone with a count of one. The CDR3 sequence is CASSARTALANTEAFF. CDR3 coding DNA: TGTGCCAGCAGTGCCCGGACAGCCCTGGCGAACACTGAAGCTTTCTTT. The gene calls are TRBV2 and TRBJ1-1; tentative D call: TRBD1 (6 bases). The CDR3 is 16 amino acids. The germline CDR1 and CDR2 sequences are SNHLY and FYNNEI. V lost 4 bases, J lost 1 base, and 16 bases lay in between.

This clone has only a few counts. Distinct nucleotide sequences in the sample also encode this CDR3. The V and J genes are TRBV7-8 and TRBJ2-2, with no clear D. This CDR3 contains 12 residues. V was pared by 0 bases and J by 4 bases, with 0 bases between. CDR1 is SGHVS, CDR2 FQNEAQ, per germline. CDR3 amino acids: CASSLATGELFF. The CDR3 DNA reads TGTGCCAGCAGCTTAGCCACCGGGGAGCTGTTTTTT.

This clone was recorded only once. The J gene is TRBJ1-5, the V gene TRBV7-9; TRBD1 matches 9 bases. Germline assignment: CDR1 SEHNR and CDR2 FQNEAQ (reference sequence). The J segment lost 1 base and the V segment lost 6 bases, leaving 4 bases of the junction unmatched. There are 15 residues in the CDR3. CDR3 amino acids: CASSPQGASNQPQHF. CDR3 DNA sequence: TGTGCCAGCAGTCCACAGGGGGCGAGCAATCAGCCCCAGCATTTT.

This chain connects TRBV12-5 to TRBJ1-1; TRBD1 aligns across 7 bases. The V segment lost 4 bases and the J segment 0 bases; nucleotides outside the gene matches: 14. Germline CDR1 is LGHNT and CDR2 is FRNRAP. The CDR3 runs 18 residues. The CDR3 here is CASGSSGQAFGLNTEAFF. CDR3 in DNA: TGTGCTAGTGGTTCGAGTGGACAGGCCTTCGGATTGAACACTGAAGCTTTCTTT.

The J gene is TRBJ2-7, the V gene TRBV5-1; TRBD2 might be the D (5 bases). V was clipped by 0 bases and J by 7 bases, with 11 bases between them. The CDR3 extends over 13 amino acids. The V gene's germline CDR1 is SGHRS and CDR2 YFSETQ. The CDR3: CASSLGEWREQYF. In DNA form, the CDR3 reads TGCGCCAGCAGCTTGGGGGAATGGAGGGAGCAGTACTTC.

The chain recombines TRBV2 with TRBJ1-4; no firm D call. The CDR3 covers 14 residues. V dropped 7 bases and J dropped 8 bases, with 17 bases sitting between them. The germline gives CDR1 SNHLY, CDR2 FYNNEI. The CDR3 DNA follows: TGTGCCAGCATCTTGGAACCGGCCCAAGAAAAACTGTTTTTT. Translation gives CASILEPAQEKLFF.

This clone has only one observation. The CDR3 spells CSAIVGDTQYF. CDR3 nucleotide sequence: TGCAGTGCTATTGTCGGCGATACGCAGTATTTT. The V call is TRBV20-1, the J call TRBJ2-3, with D unclear. Trimming shortened V by 4 bases and J by 6 bases, and 8 bases separated the two germline ends. This CDR3 region has 11 residues. The germline CDR1 and CDR2 sequences are DFQATT and SNEGSKA (reference sequence).

V and J are TRBV4-3 and TRBJ2-3; the D is unclear. This CDR3 contains 14 residues. Trimming took off 6 bases at V and 0 bases at J, with 10 bases between the two ends. CDR1 is LGHNA, CDR2 YSLEER, per germline. The CDR3 loop is CASSYTASTDTQYF. Here the CDR3 DNA reads TGCGCCAGCAGTTACACAGCGAGCACAGATACGCAGTATTTT.

This rearrangement joins TRBV7-8 to TRBJ2-2; 9 bases map to TRBD2. This CDR3 has 17 amino acids. V was pared by 2 bases and J by 4 bases, with 8 bases of the junction left unmatched. Germline-derived CDR1 and CDR2 are SGHVS and FQNEAQ. CDR3 in DNA: TGTGCCAGCAGCTTAATAGCGGGAGAGGGGGGCACCGGGGAGCTGTTTTTT. Amino acids: CASSLIAGEGGTGELFF.

The chain is built from TRBV5-1 and TRBJ1-1, with unresolved D. The CDR3 is made up of 13 amino acids. V was pared by 5 bases and J by 1 base, with 9 bases between. The germline V gene has CDR1 SGHRS and CDR2 YFSETQ. The CDR3 DNA reads TGCGCCAGCAGTCCTCCCGGGAACACTGAAGCTTTCTTT. It specifies CASSPPGNTEAFF.

V usage is TRBV5-4 and J usage is TRBJ1-1; 7 nucleotides align to TRBD1. With 3 bases clipped from V and 4 bases from J, the junction kept 6 bases outside the gene matches. The germline V gene has CDR1 SGHNT and CDR2 YYREEE (reference sequence). This CDR3 has 14 amino acids. The CDR3 region is CASSSNRGSTEAFF. The CDR3 nucleotides are TGTGCCAGCAGCTCAAACAGGGGAAGCACTGAAGCTTTCTTT.

This sequence joins TRBV6-5 and TRBJ2-1; 9 bases are a match to TRBD2. Trimming at V came to 5 bases and at J to 12 bases, leaving 11 bases not matched to a gene. From germline, CDR1 is MNHEY and CDR2 SVGAGI. This CDR3 has 14 residues. CDR3 coding DNA: TGTGCCAGCAGTAATCAATGGCGGGAGGGGGGGCAGTTCTTC. Its protein product is CASSNQWREGGQFF.

This clone turned up a few times. The chain joins TRBV28 to TRBJ1-5; 7 bases map to TRBD1. Losses at the gene ends were 9 bases for V and 0 bases for J; bases not matched to a gene: 8. The length of the CDR3 is 15 residues. Germline V lookup: CDR1 MDHEN, CDR2 SYDVKM. The CDR3 coding sequence is TGTGCCAGTACCCGACAGGGCTATAGCAATCAGCCCCAGCATTTT. As protein: CASTRQGYSNQPQHF.

The chain links TRBV5-4 to TRBJ2-2, with 10 bases aligning to TRBD2. This CDR3 comprises 16 residues. V shed 1 base, J shed 8 bases, and the junction held 8 bases outside the gene matches. The germline V gene encodes CDR1 SGHNT and CDR2 YYREEE (reference sequence). As DNA, the CDR3 is TGTGCCAGCAGCTTGAAGCGGGAGGGCCAAGCGGGGGAGCTGTTTTTT. Translated: CASSLKREGQAGELFF.

This clone has a handful of counts. The chain joins TRBV30 to TRBJ1-4, with D uncertain. Germline V gives CDR1 GTSNPN, CDR2 SVGIG (reference sequence). V lost 0 bases, J lost 7 bases, and 3 bases lay in between. The CDR3 contains 11 residues. The CDR3, as DNA: TGTGCCTGGAGTGTATCTGAAAAACTGTTTTTT. It is translated as CAWSVSEKLFF.

This clone was seen once. This chain connects TRBV28 to TRBJ1-2, with unresolved D. Germline V gene data show CDR1 as MDHEN and CDR2 as SYDVKM. This CDR3 comprises 14 residues. Between the trimmed V and J ends, which lost 1 base and 4 bases, there was a span of 10 bases. The CDR3 reads CASSLSHRIYGYTF. The CDR3 DNA is TGTGCCAGCAGTTTATCGCACAGAATCTATGGCTACACCTTC.

J is TRBJ2-7 and V is TRBV28; D possibly corresponds to TRBD1 (5 bases). Trimming shortened V by 4 bases and J by 2 bases, and 15 bases separated the two germline ends. The CDR3 length is 15 residues. Looked up from germline, CDR1 is MDHEN and CDR2 is SYDVKM. For the CDR3, the DNA is TGTGCCAGCAGTTCTCCAGGGTCGACCACCTACGAGCAGTACTTC. This encodes CASSSPGSTTYEQYF.

The V call is TRBV28, the J call TRBJ2-7, with a weak D call TRBD1 (7 bases). The CDR3 spans 14 residues. In germline, CDR1 is MDHEN, CDR2 SYDVKM. Trimming took 11 bases from V and 0 from J, leaving 17 bases between them. The CDR3 sequence is CASQQGGNSYEQYF. The CDR3 coding sequence is TGTGCCTCGCAGCAGGGGGGAAACTCCTACGAGCAGTACTTC.

The rearrangement joins TRBV2 to TRBJ2-1; D is unresolved. The V gene lost 6 bases and the J gene lost 5 bases, with 5 bases spanning the gap. Germline V gives CDR1 SNHLY, CDR2 FYNNEI. CDR3 length equals 11 residues. CDR3 DNA: TGTGCCAGCAGCTACGACAATGAGCAGTTCTTC. Translated: CASSYDNEQFF.

This clone appeared once. A much larger clone differs from this one at a single base, so this may be a read error. Other DNA sequences in the same sample also yield this CDR3. The CDR3 protein is CASSLGVYNEQFF. The CDR3 region has the DNA TGCGCCAGCAGCTTGGGAGTCTACAATGAGCAGTTCTTC. The chain links TRBV5-1 to TRBJ2-1; no clear D. The CDR3 sequence is 13 residues long. V lost 0 bases to trimming and J lost 3 bases, with 4 bases between them. From germline, CDR1 is SGHRS and CDR2 YFSETQ.

This clone was recorded only once. The rearrangement joins TRBV10-1 to TRBJ2-5; TRBD1 might be the D (5 bases). This CDR3 comprises 14 residues. Germline V CDR1 and CDR2: WNHNN, SYGVQD (reference sequence). With 3 bases removed from V and 2 bases from J, the gap between germline ends came to 10 bases. In DNA, the CDR3 is TGCGCCAGCAGTGATGGGGCGAGACAAGAGACCCAGTACTTC. Translated: CASSDGARQETQYF.

This chain connects TRBV5-1 to TRBJ1-1; 9 bases match TRBD1. V dropped 4 bases and J dropped 4; count of bases not matched to a gene: 8. CDR1 is SGHRS and CDR2 is YFSETQ in the germline V gene. The CDR3 totals 15 residues. The CDR3 region has the DNA TGCGCCAGCAGCCCTCGACAGGGGGACGGCACTGAAGCTTTCTTT. Residues: CASSPRQGDGTEAFF.

This sequence joins TRBV7-2 and TRBJ1-4, with 7 bases identical to TRBD1. Trimming took 4 bases from V and 8 from J; bases not matched to a gene: 10. Per the germline V gene, CDR1 is SGHTA and CDR2 is FQGNSA. The CDR3 runs to 15 residues. As DNA, the CDR3 is TGTGCCAGCAGCTCCTTCGGAGCAGGGGGGGAAAAACTGTTTTTT. This encodes CASSSFGAGGEKLFF.

The chain carries TRBV7-8 and TRBJ2-7; 8 bases line up with TRBD1. Trimming at V came to 4 bases and at J to 3 bases, leaving 14 bases not matched to a gene. There are 17 residues in the CDR3. Germline CDR1 is SGHVS and CDR2 is FQNEAQ. CDR3 sequence reads: CASSSKGRGQGFYEQYF. The DNA of the CDR3 is TGTGCCAGCAGCTCCAAGGGCCGAGGACAGGGTTTCTACGAGCAGTACTTC.

The rearrangement links TRBV30 to TRBJ1-1, with 7 bases matching TRBD1. The length of the CDR3 is 13 residues. CDR1 is GTSNPN, CDR2 SVGIG, per germline (reference sequence). The ends lost 2 bases at V and 6 bases at J; junction bases unmatched: 6. As DNA, the CDR3 is TGTGCCTGGAGTTTGCGACAGGGCGCTGAAGCTTTCTTT. Encoded protein: CAWSLRQGAEAFF.

The chain carries TRBV7-2 and TRBJ1-1; D uncertain. The CDR3 contains 14 residues. CDR1 is SGHTA, CDR2 FQGNSA, per germline. V was trimmed by 2 bases and J by 1 base, leaving 8 bases between them. The CDR3 spells CASSLTSGNTEAFF. Written as DNA, the CDR3 is TGTGCCAGCAGCTTAACCTCAGGGAACACTGAAGCTTTCTTT.

The V gene is TRBV5-6, the J gene TRBJ1-2; maybe TRBD1 (5 bases). CDR1 SGHDT and CDR2 YYEEEE come from the germline V gene. Trimming took off 4 bases at V and 7 bases at J, with 14 bases between the two ends. The CDR3 consists of 13 residues. The CDR3 DNA reads as TGTGCCAGCAGCCAGGGACTCCCCTTTGGCTACACCTTC. It specifies CASSQGLPFGYTF.